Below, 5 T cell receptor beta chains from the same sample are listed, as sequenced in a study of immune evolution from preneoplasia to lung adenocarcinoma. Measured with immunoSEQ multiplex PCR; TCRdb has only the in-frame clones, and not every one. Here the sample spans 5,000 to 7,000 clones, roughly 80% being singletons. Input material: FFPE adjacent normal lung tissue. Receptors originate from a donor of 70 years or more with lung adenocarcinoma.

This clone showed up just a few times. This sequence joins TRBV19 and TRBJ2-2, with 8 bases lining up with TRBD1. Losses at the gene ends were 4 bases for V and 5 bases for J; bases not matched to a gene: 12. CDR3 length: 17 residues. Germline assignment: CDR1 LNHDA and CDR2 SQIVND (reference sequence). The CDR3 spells CASSKGRQGWGTGELFF. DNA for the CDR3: TGTGCCAGTAGTAAAGGGAGACAGGGGTGGGGAACCGGGGAGCTGTTTTTT.

The CDR3 nucleotides are TGTGCCAGCACAGGAAACTATGGCTACACCTTC. Protein product: CASTGNYGYTF. The rearrangement links TRBV2 to TRBJ1-2; D is undetermined. The CDR3 has 11 residues. The germline V and J ends were trimmed by 7 bases and 2 bases, with 5 bases remaining between them. The V gene's germline CDR1 is SNHLY and CDR2 FYNNEI.

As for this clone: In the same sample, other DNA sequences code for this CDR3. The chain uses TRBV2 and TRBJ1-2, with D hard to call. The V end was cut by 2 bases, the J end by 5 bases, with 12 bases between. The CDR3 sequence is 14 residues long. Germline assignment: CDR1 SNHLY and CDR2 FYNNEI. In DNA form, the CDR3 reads TGTGCCAGCAGTGAAAATCTCGGTCCTTATGGCTACACCTTC. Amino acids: CASSENLGPYGYTF.

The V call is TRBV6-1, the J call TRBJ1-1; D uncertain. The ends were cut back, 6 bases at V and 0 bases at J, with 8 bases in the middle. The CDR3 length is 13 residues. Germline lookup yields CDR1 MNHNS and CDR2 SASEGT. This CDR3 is CASSVTVNTEAFF. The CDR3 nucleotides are TGTGCCAGCAGCGTAACAGTGAACACTGAAGCTTTCTTT.

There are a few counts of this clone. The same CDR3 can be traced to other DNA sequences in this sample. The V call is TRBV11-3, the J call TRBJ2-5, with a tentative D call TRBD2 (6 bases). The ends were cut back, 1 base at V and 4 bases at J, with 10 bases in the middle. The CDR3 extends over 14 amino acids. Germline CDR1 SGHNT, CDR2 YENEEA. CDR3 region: CASSLAGEVETQYF. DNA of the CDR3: TGTGCCAGCAGCTTAGCGGGAGAAGTAGAGACCCAGTACTTC.